Below, 14 T cell receptor beta chains from the same sample are listed, as sequenced in a study. Treg sorting used a CD4+CD25+CD127-/low gate. Using its own MiXCR run on the 5' RACE reads, TCRdb lists one record per CDR3 protein. This sample yields about 10,000 distinct CDR3 sequences, of which 14% are seen a single time; around 3.3% belongs to the top ten. Sequencing was carried out using Tregs sorted from blood. These receptors all come from a female donor with breast cancer.

This clonotype was seen repeatedly, ten times or more. This chain links TRBV4-1 with TRBJ1-2; 8 bases align to TRBD1. There are 15 residues in the CDR3. Germline assignment: CDR1 MGHRA and CDR2 YSYEKL. Trimming cost V 0 bases and J 6 bases; bases outside gene matches: 6. The CDR3 bases are TGCGCCAGCAGCCAAGAACCAGGGGGCTCAAATGGCTACACCTTC. This encodes CASSQEPGGSNGYTF.

This clonotype is medium-sized (0.01 to 0.1%) in the sample. The V and J genes are TRBV4-2 and TRBJ2-5; a possible D gene is TRBD1 (5 bases). V lost 4 bases to trimming and J lost 1 base, with 13 bases between them. The CDR3 totals 15 residues. From germline, CDR1 is LGHNA and CDR2 YNFKEQ. CDR3 in amino acids: CASSPSDSPQETQYF. DNA of the CDR3: TGTGCCAGCAGCCCCTCAGACAGTCCCCAAGAGACCCAGTACTTC.

This clonotype was detected many times. This chain links TRBV19 with TRBJ2-7; tentative D call: TRBD1 (6 bases). With 4 bases removed from V and 2 bases from J, the gap between germline ends came to 12 bases. This CDR3 region has 14 residues. CDR1 is LNHDA and CDR2 is SQIVND in the germline V gene (reference sequence). The DNA of the CDR3 is TGTGCCAGTAGTACCTCTACAGGGACCTACGAGCAGTACTTC. This gives the protein CASSTSTGTYEQYF.

As to this clonotype: At one of its ends the junction is not consistent with the germline gene, which may arise from a read error. This chain links TRBV15 with TRBJ1-2; a possible D gene is TRBD1 (6 bases). Germline CDR1 and CDR2: LNHNV and YYDKDF (reference sequence). The length of the CDR3 is 12 residues. The CDR3 loop is CATSRDLGGLSF. CDR3 in DNA: TGTGCCACCAGCAGAGATCTGGGGGGCCTTTCCTTC.

This clonotype was seen a handful of times. The chain has TRBV18 and TRBJ2-5; D unclear. In germline, CDR1 is KGHSH, CDR2 LQKENI. CDR3 size: 13 residues. V lost 0 bases, J lost 5 bases, and 7 bases lay in between. CDR3 nucleotides: TGTGCCAGCTCACCACCTGGGTCGGAGACCCAGTACTTC. This gives the protein CASSPPGSETQYF.

This clonotype occurred a few times. The chain employs TRBV10-3 and TRBJ1-1; tentatively, D is TRBD1 (6 bases). The CDR3 runs to 14 residues. Germline lookup yields CDR1 ENHRY and CDR2 SYGVKD. V dropped 10 bases and J dropped 0 bases, with 15 bases sitting between them. The CDR3 loop reads CATWGAGMNTEAFF. The CDR3 DNA reads TGTGCCACCTGGGGGGCAGGAATGAACACTGAAGCTTTCTTT.

In regard to this clonotype: Here the CDR3 omits its conserved ending phenylalanine or tryptophan, so a read error is the likely source. The chain links TRBV28 to TRBJ2-5; D ambiguous. Germline-derived CDR1 and CDR2 are MDHEN and SYDVKM. There are 13 residues in the CDR3. CDR3 nucleotide sequence: TGTGCCAGCAGTCGAAACAATGAAGATACCCAGTACTTA. It encodes CASSRNNEDTQYL.

By share, this clonotype ranks as medium-sized. This chain links TRBV20-1 with TRBJ1-1; 7 bases line up with TRBD1. The CDR3 loop spans 14 amino acids. J was trimmed by 5 bases and V by 2 bases; bases with no gene match: 8. The germline CDR1 and CDR2 sequences are DFQATT and SNEGSKA (reference sequence). DNA for the CDR3: TGCAGTGCTAGAAAAGCAGGGGGGTATACTGAAGCTTTCTTT. It specifies CSARKAGGYTEAFF.

This clonotype is deemed medium-sized (0.01 to 0.1%). The chain employs TRBV20-1 and TRBJ2-7; no reliable D call. The germline V gene encodes CDR1 DFQATT and CDR2 SNEGSKA (reference sequence). The CDR3 loop spans 13 amino acids. V was shortened by 8 bases and J by 3 bases, with 17 bases between the two germline ends. The CDR3 protein is CSPRRTSLYEQYF. The CDR3 DNA sequence: TGCAGTCCCCGGCGGACGTCGCTCTACGAGCAGTACTTC.

By frequency in the sample, this clonotype is medium-sized. The chain couples TRBV28 to TRBJ2-4; 8 bases are a match to TRBD2. J gave up 3 bases and V 7 bases, and 5 bases lay outside the gene matches. The CDR3 is 14 amino acids. Germline CDR1 reads MDHEN; CDR2 reads SYDVKM. CDR3 DNA sequence: TGTGCCAGCAAAGGTGCGGGAGGCAAAAACATTCAGTACTTC. Translated: CASKGAGGKNIQYF.

This clonotype was picked up many times. The gene calls are TRBV5-1 and TRBJ2-1, with D possibly TRBD2 on 5 matching bases. V lost 0 bases and J 1 base, leaving 8 bases between the germline ends. Germline assignment: CDR1 SGHRS and CDR2 YFSETQ. The CDR3 is 15 amino acids. CDR3 loop: CASSLEGASYNEQFF. The CDR3 region has the DNA TGCGCCAGCAGCTTGGAGGGAGCTTCCTACAATGAGCAGTTCTTC.

As regards this clonotype: This CDR3 is missing its conserved last phenylalanine or tryptophan, likely due to a read error. This CDR3 reads CASSLEGLAGGTSYEQYL. The CDR3 nucleotides are TGTGCCAGCAGCTTAGAGGGACTAGCGGGAGGGACTTCCTACGAGCAGTACCTC. This chain joins TRBV13 and TRBJ2-7; 16 nucleotides line up with TRBD2. The CDR3 totals 18 residues. With 1 base clipped from V and 1 base from J, the junction kept 4 bases outside the gene matches. CDR1 is PRHDT and CDR2 is FYEKMQ in the germline V gene (reference sequence).

This clonotype appeared once. A much larger clonotype is one base distant, so this may be a read error. V gene TRBV28 combines with J gene TRBJ2-2; possibly TRBD2 for D (5 bases). CDR3 length: 15 residues. Germline CDR1 MDHEN, CDR2 SYDVKM. The CDR3 coding sequence is TGTGCCAGCAGTGAATTTTACACGAACACCGGGGAGCTGTCTTTT. This translates into CASSEFYTNTGELSF.

This clonotype is categorized as medium-sized (0.01 to 0.1%). This chain connects TRBV6-5 to TRBJ1-6; no clear D gene. Germline CDR1 and CDR2: MNHEY and SVGAGI. The CDR3 is made up of 16 amino acids. Between the trimmed V and J ends, which lost 8 bases and 0 bases, there was a span of 14 bases. The CDR3 nucleotides are TGTGCCAGCTGGGAAAGGGCCAGCTCCTATAATTCACCCCTCCACTTT. Translating it yields CASWERASSYNSPLHF.